The rows below give T cell receptor beta chains drawn from one sample of a study of T cells in Graves' hyperthyroidism and ophthalmopathy. TCRdb called the multiplex PCR reads again in MiXCR, with one record for every CDR3 protein. This table holds about 130,000 distinct CDR3 sequences, 22% found once. Sequencing was done on a sample of blood. These receptors all stem from a woman aged 50 to 60 with Graves' hyperthyroidism that later progressed to Graves' ophthalmopathy. The CDR3 runs from the conserved cysteine through the conserved F or W. The D gene is left open where the match is weak. A row's size may be missing; if present it is once, few, many or a size class.

J gene	V gene	clone size	D gene	CDR3 DNA	CDR3 protein
TRBJ1-1	TRBV5-1	many	TRBD1	TGCGCCAGCAGCTTTAAGGCCGGACAGGGAGGGACTGAAGCTTTCTTT	CASSFKAGQGGTEAFF
TRBJ2-5	TRBV12-3/TRBV12-4	many	TRBD2	TGTGCCAGCAACCTTGGCGGGGGGGTAAAGACCCAGTACTTC	CASNLGGGVKTQYF
TRBJ2-1	TRBV3-1	.	TRBD1	TGTGCCAGCAGCCCCTACAGGGGGAACAATGAGCAGTTCTTC	CASSPYRGNNEQFF
TRBJ2-2	TRBV14	.	.	TGTGCCAGCTCCCCATTTTTTGGCGGGGAGCTGTTTTTT	CASSPFFGGELFF
TRBJ1-5	TRBV6-1	few	TRBD1	TGTGCCAGCAGTTATCGGGACAGGGATCAGCCCCAGCATTTT	CASSYRDRDQPQHF
TRBJ2-7	TRBV12-3/TRBV12-4	many	TRBD1	TGTGCCAGCAGTTTAAAGTCCCCGGACAGGGCGTCAGGGGACGAGCAGTACTTC	CASSLKSPDRASGDEQYF
TRBJ2-7	TRBV6-1	many	TRBD1	TGTGCCAGCAGTGAAAGGACAGGGCGCTGGACCGAGCAGTACTTC	CASSERTGRWTEQYF
TRBJ2-7	TRBV28	.	.	TGTGCCAGCAGATTGCGGAGAGTAGCCGCCGAGCAGTACTTC	CASRLRRVAAEQYF
TRBJ2-1	TRBV2	many	TRBD2	TGTGCCAGCAGGTCCGGGACTAGCACCAATGAGCAGTTCTTC	CASRSGTSTNEQFF
TRBJ1-2	TRBV12-3/TRBV12-4	.	TRBD1	TGTGCCAGCAGCCTAGGGGGCGGCATCTATGGCTACACCTTC	CASSLGGGIYGYTF
TRBJ1-2	TRBV2	few	.	TGTGCCAGCAGCCCTACAGGCCCGGAGGGCTACACCTTC	CASSPTGPEGYTF
TRBJ2-7	TRBV7-9	once	.	TGTGCCAGCAGCTCGATGCTGACTAGGGAAGGGGCGAACGAGCAGTACTTC	CASSSMLTREGANEQYF
TRBJ2-7	TRBV20-1	few	TRBD2	TGCAGTGGACTAGCGGGGAACTTCGAGCAGTACTTC	CSGLAGNFEQYF
TRBJ2-2	TRBV7-6	.	TRBD2	TGTGCCAGCAGCTTTGGGCTAGCGGGAAACACCGGGGAGCTGTTTTTT	CASSFGLAGNTGELFF
TRBJ2-1	TRBV12-3/TRBV12-4	many	.	TGTGCCAGCAGCAAGGGGACTGTCCATGAGCAGTTCTTC	CASSKGTVHEQFF
TRBJ1-1	TRBV18	.	TRBD1	TGTGCCAGCTCCCCCCGACAGGGAACGGGGGAAGCTTTCTTT	CASSPRQGTGEAFF
TRBJ2-7	TRBV28	many	TRBD2	TGTGCCAGCAGTTCAAATCTAGCGGCCGCGACCTACGAGCAGTACTTC	CASSSNLAAATYEQYF
TRBJ1-1	TRBV2	.	TRBD1	TGTGCCAGCAGACCGGGACAGGGGAACACTGAAGCTTTCTTT	CASRPGQGNTEAFF
TRBJ2-7	TRBV20-1	many	TRBD1	TGCAGTGCTGACCGACAGGGCGGCTACGAGCAGTACTTC	CSADRQGGYEQYF
TRBJ2-1	TRBV3-1	many	.	TGTGCCAGCAGCGCGATCTCCCTGAGTGAGCAGTTCTTC	CASSAISLSEQFF
TRBJ2-5	TRBV6-1	few	TRBD2	TGTGCCAGCGCCGGCGGGAGTGTAGGGGAGACCCAGTACTTC	CASAGGSVGETQYF
TRBJ2-1	TRBV28	.	TRBD2	TGTGCCAGCAGTTTATTGAGGGGAGGGCCGGGTTACAATGAGCAGTTCTTC	CASSLLRGGPGYNEQFF
TRBJ2-3	TRBV6-1	few	.	TGTGCCAGCAGTGGCCTAGCCGACACAGATACGCAGTATTTT	CASSGLADTDTQYF
TRBJ2-2	TRBV5-5	.	TRBD1	TGTGCCAGCAGCACTACCGGGACAGGGCTCACCGGGGAGCTGTTTTTT	CASSTTGTGLTGELFF
TRBJ2-3	TRBV7-8	many	.	TGTGCCAGCAGCTTACAAGGGCAACTTAGCACAGATACGCAGTATTTT	CASSLQGQLSTDTQYF
TRBJ1-3	TRBV2	.	.	TGTGCCAGCCCCGGGCAGTCTGGAAACACCATATATTTT	CASPGQSGNTIYF
TRBJ2-3	TRBV30	.	.	TGTGCCTGGAGTGAGGCCCCAGCGGGTAGCACAGATACGCAGTATTTT	CAWSEAPAGSTDTQYF
TRBJ2-1	TRBV7-2	many	TRBD2	TGTGCCAGCAGCTTAGGGCTAGCGGGAGTGGCCTACAATGAGCAGTTCTTC	CASSLGLAGVAYNEQFF
TRBJ2-3	TRBV4-1	.	TRBD2	TGCGCCAGCAGCTGGGGGGGAGATACGCAGTATTTT	CASSWGGDTQYF
TRBJ2-1	TRBV7-9	few	TRBD1	TGTGCCAGCAGCTACGGGACAGGGGGAAATGAGCAGTTCTTC	CASSYGTGGNEQFF
TRBJ2-2	TRBV6-1	.	.	TGTGCCAGCAGACCAACACAGGATTACACCGGGGAGCTGTTTTTT	CASRPTQDYTGELFF
TRBJ2-1	TRBV28	.	TRBD2	TGTGCCAGCAGTCCGCGGTTCCGGAGACTAGCGGGGGGGAATGAGCAGTTCTTC	CASSPRFRRLAGGNEQFF
TRBJ1-1	TRBV11-2	.	.	TGTGCCAGCAGCTTACTGGCAGGGGACACTGAAGCTTTCTTT	CASSLLAGDTEAFF
TRBJ2-7	TRBV7-9	.	TRBD1	TGTGCCAGCAGCTTAGGGGGGTGGGACAGGGACACCTACGAGCAGTACTTC	CASSLGGWDRDTYEQYF
TRBJ1-2	TRBV12-3/TRBV12-4	many	.	TGTGCCAGCAGTCTAACACGGAAAGATAGCTACACCTTC	CASSLTRKDSYTF
TRBJ2-7	TRBV2	.	.	TGTGCCAGCAGCCGCTCAACCAGCTCCTACGAGCAGTACTTC	CASSRSTSSYEQYF
TRBJ1-4	TRBV15	once	.	TGTGCCACCAGCAGAGGCGGAGTCACTACTGAAAAACTGTTTTTT	CATSRGGVTTEKLFF
TRBJ2-7	TRBV28	few	.	TGTGCCAGCACTCCTCGGGGCCGCGAGCAGTACTTC	CASTPRGREQYF